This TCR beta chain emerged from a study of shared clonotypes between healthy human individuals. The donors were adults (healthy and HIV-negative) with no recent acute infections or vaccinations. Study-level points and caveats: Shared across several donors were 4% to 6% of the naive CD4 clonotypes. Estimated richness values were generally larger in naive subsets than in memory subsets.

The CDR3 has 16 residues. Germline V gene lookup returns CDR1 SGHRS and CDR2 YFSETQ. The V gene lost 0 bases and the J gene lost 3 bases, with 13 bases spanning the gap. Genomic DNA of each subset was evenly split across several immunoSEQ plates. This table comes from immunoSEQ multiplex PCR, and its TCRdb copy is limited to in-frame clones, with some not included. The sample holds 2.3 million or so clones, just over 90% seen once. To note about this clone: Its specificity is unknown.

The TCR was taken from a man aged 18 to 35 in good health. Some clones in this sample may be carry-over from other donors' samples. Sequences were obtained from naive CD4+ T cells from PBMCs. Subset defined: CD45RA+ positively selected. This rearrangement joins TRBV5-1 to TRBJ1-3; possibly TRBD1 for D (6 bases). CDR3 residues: CASSLEGVVFGNTIYF. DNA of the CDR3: TGCGCCAGCAGCTTGGAGGGGGTTGTTTTTGGAAACACCATATATTTT.